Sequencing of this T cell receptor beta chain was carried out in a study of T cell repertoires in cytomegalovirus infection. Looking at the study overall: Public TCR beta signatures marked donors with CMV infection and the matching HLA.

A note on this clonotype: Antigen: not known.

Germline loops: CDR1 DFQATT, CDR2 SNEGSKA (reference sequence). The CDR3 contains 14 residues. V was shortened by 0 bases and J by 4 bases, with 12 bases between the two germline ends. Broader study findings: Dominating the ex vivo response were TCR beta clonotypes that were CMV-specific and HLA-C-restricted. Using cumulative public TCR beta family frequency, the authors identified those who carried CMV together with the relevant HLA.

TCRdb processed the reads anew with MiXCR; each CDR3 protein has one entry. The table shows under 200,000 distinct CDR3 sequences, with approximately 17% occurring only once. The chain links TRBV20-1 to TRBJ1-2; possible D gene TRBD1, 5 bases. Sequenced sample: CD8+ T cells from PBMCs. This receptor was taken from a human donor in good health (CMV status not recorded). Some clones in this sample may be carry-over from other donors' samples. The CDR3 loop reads CSARDLGVGYGYTF. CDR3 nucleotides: TGCAGTGCTAGAGATCTAGGGGTTGGCTATGGCTACACCTTC.